Listed here are 12 T cell receptor beta chains from one sample, sequenced in a study of T cell repertoires in cytomegalovirus infection. TCRdb processed the reads anew with MiXCR; each CDR3 protein has one entry. The sample gives roughly 230,000 distinct CDR3 sequences, 17% of which show up once; approximately 51% is in the top ten. Sequencing used CD8+ T cells from PBMCs. Every receptor here comes from a human donor in good health (CMV status not recorded). Some clones in this sample may be carry-over from other donors' samples.

This clonotype was counted ten times or more. The chain recombines TRBV7-2 with TRBJ1-1; D may be TRBD1 (6 bases). The CDR3 covers 15 residues. V lost 5 bases and J lost 0, with 13 bases in between. The germline CDR1 and CDR2 sequences are SGHTA and FQGNSA. Here the CDR3 reads CASSQGQTMNTEAFF. The DNA for the CDR3 is TGTGCCAGCAGCCAAGGACAGACCATGAACACTGAAGCTTTCTTT.

The gene calls are TRBV10-3 and TRBJ2-3; D unclear. The germline CDR1 and CDR2 sequences are ENHRY and SYGVKD. V lost 4 bases and J 2 bases, leaving 16 bases between the germline ends. This CDR3 region has 16 residues. Here the CDR3 reads CAISVGPIPATDTQYF. The CDR3 DNA sequence: TGTGCCATCAGTGTTGGACCAATCCCAGCCACAGATACGCAGTATTTT.

In its sample, this clonotype was seen a few times. The chain has TRBV4-1 and TRBJ2-3; D might be TRBD2 (6 bases). Germline CDR1 is MGHRA and CDR2 is YSYEKL. The V end was cut by 1 base, the J end by 0 bases, with 11 bases between. The CDR3 sequence is 16 residues long. This CDR3 is CASSQGVAASTDTQYF. CDR3 DNA sequence: TGCGCCAGCAGCCAAGGGGTAGCGGCTAGCACAGATACGCAGTATTTT.

This chain's CDR3 is CASSVSARKDTQYF. CDR3 nucleotides: TGTGCCAGCAGTGTTTCGGCGAGAAAAGATACGCAGTATTTT. V and J are TRBV6-4 and TRBJ2-3; no clear D gene. This CDR3 contains 14 residues. The germline CDR1 and CDR2 sequences are MRHNA and SNTAGT. The V end was cut by 4 bases, the J end by 5 bases, with 13 bases between.

The V call is TRBV7-9, the J call TRBJ2-3; D is perhaps TRBD1 (6 bases). Germline assignment: CDR1 SEHNR and CDR2 FQNEAQ (reference sequence). The V end was cut by 4 bases, the J end by 2 bases, with 13 bases between. The CDR3 consists of 15 residues. The CDR3 DNA is TGTGCCAGCAGCTCCACACAGGGCGACACAGATACGCAGTATTTT. Translated: CASSSTQGDTDTQYF.

This clonotype came up a few times. J is TRBJ2-2 and V is TRBV5-5; D possibly corresponds to TRBD2 (7 bases). V dropped 4 bases and J dropped 3 bases, with 16 bases sitting between them. CDR3 length: 16 amino acids. Germline V CDR1 and CDR2: SGHKS, YYEKEE (reference sequence). CDR3: CASSVPGGADTGELFF. CDR3 sequence (DNA): TGTGCCAGCAGCGTGCCTGGGGGGGCGGACACCGGGGAGCTGTTTTTT.

This chain joins TRBV4-3 and TRBJ1-5; D gene unclear. Trimming removed 0 bases at V and 2 bases at J, with 11 bases between. Germline loops: CDR1 LGHNA, CDR2 YSLEER. The CDR3 sequence is 16 residues long. This chain's CDR3 is CASSQDAYQGNQPQHF. The CDR3 nucleotides are TGCGCCAGCAGCCAAGACGCTTACCAGGGCAATCAGCCCCAGCATTTT.

The table lists this clonotype with many counts. V and J are TRBV28 and TRBJ2-3; tentative D call: TRBD1 (5 bases). V dropped 5 bases and J dropped 1 base, with 13 bases sitting between them. The CDR3 totals 15 residues. Germline V gene data show CDR1 as MDHEN and CDR2 as SYDVKM. CDR3 amino acids: CASSHDSSRTDTQYF. The CDR3 region has the DNA TGTGCCAGCAGTCACGACAGCTCCCGCACAGATACGCAGTATTTT.

This clonotype was counted many times. The chain recombines TRBV12-3 or TRBV12-4 with TRBJ2-5; 7 bases fit TRBD2. CDR3 length: 13 residues. The J segment lost 3 bases and the V segment lost 8 bases, leaving 6 bases of the junction unmatched. The CDR3 DNA follows: TGTGCCAGCCTCGGGGGGTCCGAAGAGACCCAGTACTTC. Its protein product is CASLGGSEETQYF.

The chain links TRBV6-5 to TRBJ1-5; TRBD1 might be the D (5 bases). This CDR3 is built from 15 residues. Trimming took off 6 bases at V and 0 bases at J, with 12 bases between the two ends. Germline V lookup: CDR1 MNHEY, CDR2 SVGAGI. The CDR3 is CASSSTENSNQPQHF. The CDR3 nucleotides are TGTGCCAGCAGCTCGACAGAAAATAGCAATCAGCCCCAGCATTTT.

This chain joins TRBV7-2 and TRBJ1-6; TRBD1 matches at 7 bases. Germline lookup yields CDR1 SGHTA and CDR2 FQGNSA. CDR3 size: 18 residues. V was clipped by 0 bases and J by 3 bases; unmatched bases: 8. In DNA form, the CDR3 reads TGTGCCAGCAGCTTAGCTCTTCCTAGGGGGCTCTATAATTCACCCCTCCACTTT. It encodes CASSLALPRGLYNSPLHF.

This clonotype was observed a few times. V and J are TRBV20-1 and TRBJ2-3, with 7 bases aligning to TRBD1. The V gene's germline CDR1 is DFQATT and CDR2 SNEGSKA (reference sequence). This CDR3 spans 15 amino acids. After removal of 1 base from V and 6 bases from J, the junction contained 10 bases not matched to a gene. The CDR3 DNA is TGCAGTGCTAGAGGATGGACAGGCGCCGTGGATACGCAGTATTTT. It specifies CSARGWTGAVDTQYF.